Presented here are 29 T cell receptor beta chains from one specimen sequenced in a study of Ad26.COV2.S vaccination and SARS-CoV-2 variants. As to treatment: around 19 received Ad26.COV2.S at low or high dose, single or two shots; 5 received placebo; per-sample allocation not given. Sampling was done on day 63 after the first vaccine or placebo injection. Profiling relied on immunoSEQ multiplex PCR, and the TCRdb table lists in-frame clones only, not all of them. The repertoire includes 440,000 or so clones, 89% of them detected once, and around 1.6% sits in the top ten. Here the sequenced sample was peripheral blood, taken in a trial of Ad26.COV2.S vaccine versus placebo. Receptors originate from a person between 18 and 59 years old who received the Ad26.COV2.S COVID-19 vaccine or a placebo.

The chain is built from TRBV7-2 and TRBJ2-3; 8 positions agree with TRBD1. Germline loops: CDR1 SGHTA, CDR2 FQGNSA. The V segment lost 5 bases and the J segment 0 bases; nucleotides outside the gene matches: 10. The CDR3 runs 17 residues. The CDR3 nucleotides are TGTGCCAGCAGCCCGAGACAGGGGTGGATTAGCACAGATACGCAGTATTTT. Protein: CASSPRQGWISTDTQYF.

CDR3 bases: TGTGCCAGCAGCCAAGAGGGGGGCCGAAACTATGGCTACACCTTC. It is translated as CASSQEGGRNYGYTF. This chain connects TRBV4-2 to TRBJ1-2, with D perhaps matching TRBD1 (6 bases). The CDR3 spans 15 residues. The V gene lost 0 bases and the J gene lost 2 bases, with 10 bases spanning the gap. Germline V gene lookup returns CDR1 LGHNA and CDR2 YNFKEQ.

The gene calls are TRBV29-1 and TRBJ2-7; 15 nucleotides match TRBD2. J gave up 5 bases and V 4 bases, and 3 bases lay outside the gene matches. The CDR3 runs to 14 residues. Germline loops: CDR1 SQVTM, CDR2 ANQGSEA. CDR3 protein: CSVGGTSGRHEQYF. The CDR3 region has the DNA TGCAGCGTTGGGGGGACTAGCGGGAGGCACGAGCAGTACTTC.

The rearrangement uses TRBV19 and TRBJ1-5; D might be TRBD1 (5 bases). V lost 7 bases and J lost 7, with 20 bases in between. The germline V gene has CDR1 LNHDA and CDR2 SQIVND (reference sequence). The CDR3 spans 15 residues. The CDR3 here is CASNIKSGTGQPQHF. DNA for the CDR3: TGTGCCAGTAACATTAAATCAGGGACTGGGCAGCCCCAGCATTTT.

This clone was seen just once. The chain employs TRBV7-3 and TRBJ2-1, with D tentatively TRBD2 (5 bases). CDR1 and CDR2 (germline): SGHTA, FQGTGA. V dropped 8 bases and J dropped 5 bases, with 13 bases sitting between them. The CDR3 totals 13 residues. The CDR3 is CASSTGRDNEQFF. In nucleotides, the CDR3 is TGTGCCAGCTCCACCGGGCGGGACAATGAGCAGTTCTTC.

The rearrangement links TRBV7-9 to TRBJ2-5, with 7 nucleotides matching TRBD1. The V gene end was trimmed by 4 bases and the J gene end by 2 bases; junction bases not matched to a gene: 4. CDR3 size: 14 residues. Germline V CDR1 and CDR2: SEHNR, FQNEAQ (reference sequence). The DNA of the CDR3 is TGTGCCAGCAGCTCGACAGGGAGACAAGAGACCCAGTACTTC. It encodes CASSSTGRQETQYF.

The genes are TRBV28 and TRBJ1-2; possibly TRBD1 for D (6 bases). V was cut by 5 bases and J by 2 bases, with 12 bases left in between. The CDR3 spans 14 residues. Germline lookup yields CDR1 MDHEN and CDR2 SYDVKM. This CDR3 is CASSPIDRNYGYTF. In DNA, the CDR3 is TGTGCCAGCAGTCCTATCGACAGGAACTATGGCTACACCTTC.

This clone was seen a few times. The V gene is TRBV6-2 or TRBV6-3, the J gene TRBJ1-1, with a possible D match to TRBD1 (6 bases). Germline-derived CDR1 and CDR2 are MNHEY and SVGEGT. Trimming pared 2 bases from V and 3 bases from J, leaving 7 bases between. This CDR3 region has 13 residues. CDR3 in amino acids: CASSYRGDTEAFF. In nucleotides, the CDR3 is TGTGCCAGCAGTTACAGGGGGGACACTGAAGCTTTCTTT.

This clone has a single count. The CDR3 sequence: CASFPGRGGGNYGYTF. In nucleotides, the CDR3 is TGTGCCAGTTTTCCGGGGCGGGGTGGGGGTAACTATGGCTACACCTTC. The chain links TRBV25-1 to TRBJ1-2, with a possible D match to TRBD1 (5 bases). The germline CDR1 and CDR2 sequences are MGHDK and SYGVNS. Trimming pared 9 bases from V and 1 base from J, leaving 21 bases between. This CDR3 has 16 residues.

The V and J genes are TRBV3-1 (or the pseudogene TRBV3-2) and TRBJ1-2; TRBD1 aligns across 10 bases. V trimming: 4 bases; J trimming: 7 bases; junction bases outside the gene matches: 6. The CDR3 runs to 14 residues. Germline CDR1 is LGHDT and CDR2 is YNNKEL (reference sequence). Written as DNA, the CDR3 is TGTGCCAGCAGCCTAGGGACAGGGGTTTTTGGCTACACCTTC. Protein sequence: CASSLGTGVFGYTF.

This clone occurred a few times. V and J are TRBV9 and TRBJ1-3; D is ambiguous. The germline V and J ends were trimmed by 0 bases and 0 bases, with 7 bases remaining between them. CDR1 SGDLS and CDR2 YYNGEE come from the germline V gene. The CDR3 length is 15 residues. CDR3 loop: CASSVAGSSGNTIYF. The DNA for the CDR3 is TGTGCCAGCAGCGTAGCAGGATCCTCTGGAAACACCATATATTTT.

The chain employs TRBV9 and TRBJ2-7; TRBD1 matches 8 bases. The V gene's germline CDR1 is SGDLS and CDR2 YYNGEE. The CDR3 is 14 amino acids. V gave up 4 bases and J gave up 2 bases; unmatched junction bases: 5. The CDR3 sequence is CASSPRDRTYEQYF. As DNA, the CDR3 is TGTGCCAGCAGCCCCCGGGACAGGACCTACGAGCAGTACTTC.

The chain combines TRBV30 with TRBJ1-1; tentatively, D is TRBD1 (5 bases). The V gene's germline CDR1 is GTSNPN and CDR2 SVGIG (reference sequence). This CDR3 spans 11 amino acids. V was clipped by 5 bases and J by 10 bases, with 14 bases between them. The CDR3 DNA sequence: TGTGCCTGGGCCATTGGGGCCCGAGCTTTCTTT. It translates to CAWAIGARAFF.

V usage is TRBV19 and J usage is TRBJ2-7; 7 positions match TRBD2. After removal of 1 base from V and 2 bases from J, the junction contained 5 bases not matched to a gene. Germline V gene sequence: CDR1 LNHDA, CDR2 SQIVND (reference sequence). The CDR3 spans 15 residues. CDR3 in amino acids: CASSIGASGPYEQYF. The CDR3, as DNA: TGTGCCAGTAGTATAGGGGCTAGCGGCCCCTACGAGCAGTACTTC.

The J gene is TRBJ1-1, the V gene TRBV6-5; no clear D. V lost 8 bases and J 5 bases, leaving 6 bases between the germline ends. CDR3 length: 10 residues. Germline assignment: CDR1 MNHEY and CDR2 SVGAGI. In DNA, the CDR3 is TGTGCCAGCGGACGGACTGAAGCTTTCTTT. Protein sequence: CASGRTEAFF.

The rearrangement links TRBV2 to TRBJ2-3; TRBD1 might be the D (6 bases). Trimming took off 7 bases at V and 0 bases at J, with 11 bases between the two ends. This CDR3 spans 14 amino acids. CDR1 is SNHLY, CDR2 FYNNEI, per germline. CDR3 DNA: TGTGCCAGCAAAAACAGGGAAAGCACAGATACGCAGTATTTT. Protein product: CASKNRESTDTQYF.

Here the CDR3 DNA reads TGTGCCAGCTGTTCGGGCAGGATTTCTGAAGCTTTCTTT. Translating gives CASCSGRISEAFF. V and J are TRBV11-2 and TRBJ1-1; unclear D gene. The germline V gene has CDR1 SGHAT and CDR2 FQNNGV. The CDR3 is 13 residues long. The ends were cut back, 8 bases at V and 6 bases at J, with 16 bases in the middle.

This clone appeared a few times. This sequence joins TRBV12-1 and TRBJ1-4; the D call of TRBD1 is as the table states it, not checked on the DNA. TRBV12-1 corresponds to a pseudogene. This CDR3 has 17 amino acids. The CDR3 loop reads CASSQKYRAWRDEKLFF. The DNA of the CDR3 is TGTGCCAGCAGCCAAAAATACAGGGCCTGGAGAGATGAAAAACTGTTTTTT.

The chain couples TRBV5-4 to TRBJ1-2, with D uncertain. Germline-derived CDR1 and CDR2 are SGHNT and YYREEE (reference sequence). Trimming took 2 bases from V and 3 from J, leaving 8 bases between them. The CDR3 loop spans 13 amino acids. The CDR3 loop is CASSLRGDYGYTF. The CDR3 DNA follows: TGTGCCAGCAGCTTACGAGGTGACTATGGCTACACCTTC.

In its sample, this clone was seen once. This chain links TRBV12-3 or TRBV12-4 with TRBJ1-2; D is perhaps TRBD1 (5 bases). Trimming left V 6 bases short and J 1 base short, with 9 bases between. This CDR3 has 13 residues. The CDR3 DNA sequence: TGTGCCAGCAGAAGGGGTGTTAACTATGGCTACACCTTC. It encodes CASRRGVNYGYTF.

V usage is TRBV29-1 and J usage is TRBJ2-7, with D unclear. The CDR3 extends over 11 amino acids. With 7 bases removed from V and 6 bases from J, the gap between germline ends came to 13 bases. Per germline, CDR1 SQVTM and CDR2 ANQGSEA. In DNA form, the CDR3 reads TGCAGCGCCTTATGGGCTAGCGAGCAGTACTTC. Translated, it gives CSALWASEQYF.

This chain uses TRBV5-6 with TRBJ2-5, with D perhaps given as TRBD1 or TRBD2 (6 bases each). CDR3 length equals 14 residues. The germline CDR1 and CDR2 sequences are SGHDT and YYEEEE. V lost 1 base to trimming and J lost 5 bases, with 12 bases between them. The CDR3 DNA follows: TGTGCCAGCAGCTTGAGGGGGAGGTGGGAGACCCAGTACTTC. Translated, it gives CASSLRGRWETQYF.

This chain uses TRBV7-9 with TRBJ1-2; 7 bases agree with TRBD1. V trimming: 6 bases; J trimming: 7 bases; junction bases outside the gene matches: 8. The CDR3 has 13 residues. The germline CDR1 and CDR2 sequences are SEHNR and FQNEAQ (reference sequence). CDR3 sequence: CASRVQGISGYTF. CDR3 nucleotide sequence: TGTGCCAGCAGGGTACAGGGGATTAGTGGCTACACCTTC.

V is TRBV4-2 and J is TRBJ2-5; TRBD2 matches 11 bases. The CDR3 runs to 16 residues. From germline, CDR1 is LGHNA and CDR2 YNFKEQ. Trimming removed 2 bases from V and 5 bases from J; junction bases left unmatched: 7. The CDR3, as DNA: TGTGCCAGCAGCCAACAACTAGCGGGGGCAAGGGAGACCCAGTACTTC. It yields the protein CASSQQLAGARETQYF.

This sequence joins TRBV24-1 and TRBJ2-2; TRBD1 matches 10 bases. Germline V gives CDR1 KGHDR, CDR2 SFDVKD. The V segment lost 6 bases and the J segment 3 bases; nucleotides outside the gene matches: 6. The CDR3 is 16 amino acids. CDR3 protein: CATSSSDRGYTGELFF. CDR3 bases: TGTGCCACCAGTTCTTCGGACAGGGGGTACACCGGGGAGCTGTTTTTT.

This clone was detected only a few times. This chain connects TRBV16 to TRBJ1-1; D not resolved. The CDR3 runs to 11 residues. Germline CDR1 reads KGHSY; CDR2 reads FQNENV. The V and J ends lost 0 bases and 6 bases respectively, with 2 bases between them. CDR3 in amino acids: CASSQSAEAFF. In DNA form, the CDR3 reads TGTGCCAGCAGCCAATCGGCTGAAGCTTTCTTT. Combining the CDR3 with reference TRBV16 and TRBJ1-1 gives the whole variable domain GEEVAQTPKHLVRGEGQKAKLYCAPIKGHSYVFWYQQVLKNEFKFLISFQNENVFDETGMPKERFSAKCLPNSPCSLEIQATKLEDSAVYFCASSQSAEAFFGQGTRLTVV.

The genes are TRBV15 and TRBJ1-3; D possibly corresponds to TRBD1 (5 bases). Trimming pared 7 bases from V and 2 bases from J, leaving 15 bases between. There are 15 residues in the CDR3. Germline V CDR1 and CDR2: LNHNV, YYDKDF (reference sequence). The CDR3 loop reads CATTPQGEAGNTIYF. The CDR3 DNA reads TGTGCCACCACTCCTCAAGGGGAAGCTGGAAACACCATATATTTT.

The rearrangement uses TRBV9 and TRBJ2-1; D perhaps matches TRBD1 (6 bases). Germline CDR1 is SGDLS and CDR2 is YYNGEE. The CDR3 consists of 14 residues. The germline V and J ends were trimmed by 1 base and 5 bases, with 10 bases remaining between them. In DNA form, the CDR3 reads TGTGCCAGCAGCGTACAGGGGTCCAACAATGAGCAGTTCTTC. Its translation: CASSVQGSNNEQFF.

CDR3 DNA sequence: TGCGCCATCATAAAGACAGGGTATAATTCACCCCTCCACTTT. The encoded protein is CAIIKTGYNSPLHF. The genes are TRBV5-1 and TRBJ1-6; 7 bases are a match to TRBD1. Per germline, CDR1 SGHRS and CDR2 YFSETQ. CDR3 length: 14 residues. Trimming cost V 9 bases and J 4 bases; bases outside gene matches: 7.